Below are 26 T cell receptor beta chains sequenced from a single sample in a study of T-cell reconstitution after alpha-beta-depleted transplantation in children. For TCRbeta, the library was prepared with unique molecular identifiers. TCRdb re-called the PCR reads through MiXCR, storing one row per CDR3 protein. The repertoire consists of 250,000 to 300,000 distinct CDR3 sequences, with nearly 10% occurring once and the leading ten covering 9.5% to 13%. Sequenced material: PBMCs from the stem cell graft donor, taken from the stem cell graft. The source is a human donor who donated a stem cell graft to a child with SCID.

The chain couples TRBV27 to TRBJ2-7; D is ambiguous. The V end was cut by 4 bases, the J end by 1 base, with 17 bases between. The CDR3 length is 16 residues. In germline, CDR1 is MNHEY, CDR2 SMNVEV (reference sequence). The DNA of the CDR3 is TGTGCCAGCAGTTCCACAATCGAATGGGTTTCCTACGAGCAGTACTTC. This codes for CASSSTIEWVSYEQYF.

Turning to this clonotype: Just one base apart from a much larger clone, this may be a read error. The gene calls are TRBV27 and TRBJ1-1; D is perhaps TRBD1 (6 bases). The V end was cut by 6 bases, the J end by 5 bases, with 16 bases between. The CDR3 contains 14 residues. CDR1 is MNHEY and CDR2 is SMNVEV in the germline V gene (reference sequence). In DNA form, the CDR3 reads TGTGCCAGCAGGCCCGGGACATGGCCTACTGAAGCTTTCTTT. It is translated as CASRPGTWPTEAFF.

The chain has TRBV6-1 and TRBJ2-3; D is ambiguous. The germline CDR1 and CDR2 sequences are MNHNS and SASEGT. The CDR3 contains 15 residues. The V end lost 8 bases, the J end lost 3 bases, and 18 bases lay between the germline ends. CDR3: CASGNIGLWTDTQYF. CDR3 in DNA: TGTGCCAGCGGGAACATCGGCCTGTGGACAGATACGCAGTATTTT.

The rearrangement joins TRBV5-1 to TRBJ2-7; 10 nucleotides agree with TRBD1. The J segment lost 2 bases and the V segment lost 4 bases, leaving 9 bases of the junction unmatched. This CDR3 contains 16 residues. In germline, CDR1 is SGHRS, CDR2 YFSETQ. The DNA of the CDR3 is TGCGCCAGCAGCCCCGGGACAGGGGTTACCGCCTACGAGCAGTACTTC. As protein: CASSPGTGVTAYEQYF.

This clonotype was seen a handful of times. The gene calls are TRBV7-8 and TRBJ1-4, with D tentatively TRBD1 (5 bases). This CDR3 has 16 residues. The germline V and J ends were trimmed by 1 base and 8 bases, with 17 bases remaining between them. Germline V lookup: CDR1 SGHVS, CDR2 FQNEAQ. The CDR3 DNA sequence: TGTGCCAGCAGCTTAGATTTAGGCGGCCAGGGCGAAAAACTGTTTTTT. Protein: CASSLDLGGQGEKLFF.

The V and J genes are TRBV5-1 and TRBJ2-6; TRBD1 might be the D (6 bases). The CDR3 consists of 15 residues. Trimming removed 4 bases from V and 0 bases from J, with 8 bases in between. The germline V gene encodes CDR1 SGHRS and CDR2 YFSETQ. The CDR3, as DNA: TGCGCCAGCAGCCAGGACAGCTCTGGGGCCAACGTCCTGACTTTC. Encoded protein: CASSQDSSGANVLTF. The full variable domain, its missing parts supplied by reference TRBV5-1 and TRBJ2-6, is KAGVTQTPRYLIKTRGQQVTLSCSPISGHRSVSWYQQTPGQGLQFLFEYFSETQRNKGNFPGRFSGRQFSNSRSEMNVSTLELGDSALYLCASSQDSSGANVLTFGAGSRLTVL.

The V gene is TRBV12-3 or TRBV12-4, the J gene TRBJ1-6; D unclear. This CDR3 comprises 18 residues. Trimming removed 5 bases from V and 6 bases from J, with 23 bases in between. The DNA for the CDR3 is TGTGCCAGCAGTCACCAACTGTCGGGTTCGTTCCGTAATTCACCCCTCCACTTT. Translation: CASSHQLSGSFRNSPLHF.

The rearrangement links TRBV4-2 to TRBJ2-1; a possible D gene is TRBD1 (5 bases). Per the germline V gene, CDR1 is LGHNA and CDR2 is YNFKEQ. V was shortened by 2 bases and J by 5 bases, with 13 bases between the two germline ends. This CDR3 has 15 residues. The CDR3 nucleotides read TGTGCCAGCAGCCAACTGGGGCGGACGAACAATGAGCAGTTCTTC. Translated: CASSQLGRTNNEQFF.

The table lists this clonotype with a few counts. V is TRBV7-3 and J is TRBJ1-6, with 7 bases lining up with TRBD1. The V segment lost 5 bases and the J segment 7 bases; nucleotides outside the gene matches: 8. The CDR3 has 15 amino acids. The germline V gene encodes CDR1 SGHTA and CDR2 FQGTGA. The CDR3 loop reads CASSLYAGGNSPLHF. The DNA for the CDR3 is TGTGCCAGCAGCCTCTACGCAGGGGGAAATTCACCCCTCCACTTT. Full variable domain (rest looked up from reference TRBV7-3 and TRBJ1-6): GAGVSQTPSNKVTEKGKYVELRCDPISGHTALYWYRQSLGQGPEFLIYFQGTGAADDSGLPNDRFFAVRPEGSVSTLKIQRTERGDSAVYLCASSLYAGGNSPLHFGNGTRLTVT.

The chain recombines TRBV12-3 or TRBV12-4 with TRBJ1-1; D is uncertain. The CDR3 covers 16 residues. Deletions cut 6 bases from V and 2 bases from J, with 19 bases between. In DNA form, the CDR3 reads TGTGCCAGCAGACTTAGTGCATCGGACCACAACACTGAAGCTTTCTTT. Its translation: CASRLSASDHNTEAFF.

V is TRBV18 and J is TRBJ2-1, with TRBD1 identical over 8 bases. With V trimmed by 0 bases and J by 9 bases, 13 bases remained unmatched. The V gene's germline CDR1 is KGHSH and CDR2 LQKENI. The CDR3 covers 17 residues. The CDR3 here is CASSPPSSQGARGEQFF. CDR3 sequence (DNA): TGTGCCAGCTCACCACCGAGCTCCCAGGGGGCTCGGGGTGAGCAGTTCTTC.

This clonotype was found a few times. This chain links TRBV3-1 with TRBJ2-7, with TRBD1 matching 7 bases. Germline assignment: CDR1 LGHDT and CDR2 YNNKEL (reference sequence). The CDR3 totals 14 residues. Trimming removed 6 bases from V and 2 bases from J; junction bases left unmatched: 7. The CDR3 protein is CASSQGTVTYEQYF. The CDR3 DNA follows: TGTGCCAGCAGTCAGGGGACAGTGACCTACGAGCAGTACTTC.

This clonotype was observed a handful of times. V gene TRBV12-3 or TRBV12-4 combines with J gene TRBJ1-2; 7 nucleotides agree with TRBD1. Germline trimming cut 7 bases from V and 1 base from J; bases unmatched to any gene: 3. The CDR3 contains 13 residues. CDR3 bases: TGTGCCAGCAACGACAGGGATAACTATGGCTACACCTTC. Amino acid sequence: CASNDRDNYGYTF.

This chain links TRBV29-1 with TRBJ1-2; D is ambiguous. The CDR3 consists of 14 residues. Germline V gene lookup returns CDR1 SQVTM and CDR2 ANQGSEA. The V gene lost 1 base and the J gene lost 7 bases, with 16 bases spanning the gap. CDR3 bases: TGCAGCGTTGAAGTAGAGGTCTCATCGGGTGGCTACACCTTC. It specifies CSVEVEVSSGGYTF.

Details on this clonotype: This may stem from a read error, because a much larger clone lies one nucleotide away. Given the absence of the conserved phenylalanine or tryptophan at the CDR3 end, a read error is likely. The rearrangement uses TRBV7-8 and TRBJ2-3; possibly TRBD1 for D (6 bases). CDR1 and CDR2 (germline): SGHVS, FQNEAQ. This CDR3 contains 13 residues. V was pared by 5 bases and J by 4 bases, with 10 bases between. The CDR3 region is CASSRQVSDTQYI. The CDR3 DNA reads TGTGCCAGCAGCCGACAGGTCTCAGATACGCAGTATATT.

This clonotype was observed a handful of times. V is TRBV20-1 and J is TRBJ2-7; D unresolved. The length of the CDR3 is 13 residues. V lost 2 bases, J lost 5 bases, and 13 bases lay in between. CDR1 and CDR2 (germline): DFQATT, SNEGSKA (reference sequence). CDR3: CSARSPLLDEQYF. DNA for the CDR3: TGCAGTGCTAGATCCCCCCTCTTGGACGAGCAGTACTTC.

The genes are TRBV15 and TRBJ2-4; D gene ambiguous. The CDR3 covers 15 residues. Germline CDR1 and CDR2: LNHNV and YYDKDF (reference sequence). The V end was cut by 0 bases, the J end by 0 bases, with 6 bases between. The CDR3 region is CATSRDVGAKNIQYF. CDR3 DNA sequence: TGTGCCACCAGCAGAGATGTGGGAGCCAAAAACATTCAGTACTTC.

V gene TRBV3-1 combines with J gene TRBJ2-1; 7 bases fit TRBD2. Germline CDR1 and CDR2: LGHDT and YNNKEL (reference sequence). With V trimmed by 0 bases and J by 3 bases, 11 bases remained unmatched. The CDR3 is 18 amino acids. The CDR3 here is CASSQDTFGGVIYNEQFF. CDR3 nucleotides: TGTGCCAGCAGCCAAGATACTTTTGGGGGGGTGATCTACAATGAGCAGTTCTTC.

This clonotype was observed a handful of times. J is TRBJ1-4 and V is TRBV12-3 or TRBV12-4; possibly TRBD1 for D (5 bases). V was pared by 8 bases and J by 7 bases, with 17 bases between. The CDR3 is 14 amino acids. The CDR3 loop reads CASSSGTAFEKLFF. For the CDR3, the DNA is TGTGCCAGCTCATCCGGGACTGCCTTTGAAAAACTGTTTTTT.

In this sample, this clonotype turned up a few times. The V call is TRBV6-5, the J call TRBJ1-6, with a weak D call TRBD1 (5 bases). The CDR3 totals 14 residues. CDR1 is MNHEY and CDR2 is SVGAGI in the germline V gene. The V end lost 8 bases, the J end lost 7 bases, and 15 bases lay between the germline ends. The CDR3 sequence: CASRTGTENSPLHF. The DNA for the CDR3 is TGTGCCAGCCGAACCGGGACGGAAAATTCACCCCTCCACTTT.

This clonotype was recorded a few times. The chain couples TRBV5-5 to TRBJ2-1; tentatively, D is TRBD1 (7 bases). The CDR3 has 15 amino acids. Germline V lookup: CDR1 SGHKS, CDR2 YYEKEE (reference sequence). V dropped 5 bases and J dropped 4 bases, with 16 bases sitting between them. As DNA, the CDR3 is TGTGCCAGCAGTTGGAGGGACAGCCTATACAATGAGCAGTTCTTC. Encoded protein: CASSWRDSLYNEQFF. The full variable domain, in which reference TRBV5-5 and TRBJ2-1 provide the parts outside the CDR3, is DAGVTQSPTHLIKTRGQQVTLRCSPISGHKSVSWYQQVLGQGPQFIFQYYEKEERGRGNFPDRFSARQFPNYSSELNVNALLLGDSALYLCASSWRDSLYNEQFFGPGTRLTVL.

The V and J genes are TRBV5-1 and TRBJ2-3; 8 positions match TRBD1. V shed 0 bases and J 2 bases; nucleotides not matched to a gene: 11. Germline V CDR1 and CDR2: SGHRS, YFSETQ. The CDR3 runs to 18 residues. CDR3 nucleotide sequence: TGCGCCAGCAGCTTGGTGAGGACAGGGTTCGCCGTCACAGATACGCAGTATTTT. This encodes CASSLVRTGFAVTDTQYF. Drawing the rest from reference TRBV5-1 and TRBJ2-3, the complete variable domain is KAGVTQTPRYLIKTRGQQVTLSCSPISGHRSVSWYQQTPGQGLQFLFEYFSETQRNKGNFPGRFSGRQFSNSRSEMNVSTLELGDSALYLCASSLVRTGFAVTDTQYFGPGTRLTVL.

The chain recombines TRBV5-1 with TRBJ2-1, with TRBD2 matching 13 bases. Germline values: CDR1 SGHRS, CDR2 YFSETQ. Trimming cost V 4 bases and J 5 bases; bases outside gene matches: 6. CDR3 length: 16 amino acids. The CDR3 reads CASSPRLAGGNNEQFF. CDR3 DNA sequence: TGCGCCAGCAGCCCACGACTAGCGGGGGGTAACAATGAGCAGTTCTTC.

This clonotype was counted only a few times. The J gene is TRBJ2-1, the V gene TRBV4-2; no reliable D call. The germline CDR1 and CDR2 sequences are LGHNA and YNFKEQ. The CDR3 has 13 residues. The ends were cut back, 0 bases at V and 11 bases at J, with 11 bases in the middle. CDR3 region: CASSQDGLIKQFF. CDR3 sequence (DNA): TGTGCCAGCAGCCAAGACGGTCTAATTAAGCAGTTCTTC.

This clonotype was recorded many times. V gene TRBV10-3 combines with J gene TRBJ2-5, with 11 bases that match TRBD1. This CDR3 is 14 amino acids long. Germline V gives CDR1 ENHRY, CDR2 SYGVKD. Trimming at V came to 6 bases and at J to 4 bases, leaving 4 bases not matched to a gene. DNA for the CDR3: TGTGCCATCAGGGGGGACAGGGGGGGAGAGACCCAGTACTTC. Protein product: CAIRGDRGGETQYF.

This sequence joins TRBV20-1 and TRBJ2-5, with 7 bases aligning to TRBD1. CDR1 and CDR2 (germline): DFQATT, SNEGSKA (reference sequence). CDR3 size: 14 residues. The junction had 10 bases not matched to a gene; V was cut back by 5 bases and J by 4 bases. In DNA form, the CDR3 reads TGCAGTGCTCACGGGACAGAGGGGATAGAGACCCAGTACTTC. Protein: CSAHGTEGIETQYF.